This section outlines one T cell receptor beta chain sequence together with its context. Its antigen is unidentified. The method was immunoSEQ multiplex PCR; TCRdb's version includes in-frame clones alone and lacks a portion of them. The sample yields about 8,200 clones, around 82% seen once. Patients had resection in Japan or China between about 2013 and 2017. The data stem from a study of immune evolution from preneoplasia to lung adenocarcinoma. Study observations and caveats: Top clone frequencies peaked in normal lung, apparently declining through invasive adenocarcinoma.

The germline V gene has CDR1 MGHRA and CDR2 YSYEKL. Losses at the gene ends were 3 bases for V and 3 bases for J; bases not matched to a gene: 7. This CDR3 region has 16 residues. The chain couples TRBV4-1 to TRBJ2-2, with TRBD2 matching over 7 bases. Sequences were obtained from FFPE adjacent normal lung tissue. The clonotype originates from a person aged 70 to 80 with lung adenocarcinoma. The CDR3 bases are TGCGCCAGCAGCCAGTGGGGCGGGAGTGACACCGGGGAGCTGTTTTTT. Its protein product is CASSQWGGSDTGELFF.